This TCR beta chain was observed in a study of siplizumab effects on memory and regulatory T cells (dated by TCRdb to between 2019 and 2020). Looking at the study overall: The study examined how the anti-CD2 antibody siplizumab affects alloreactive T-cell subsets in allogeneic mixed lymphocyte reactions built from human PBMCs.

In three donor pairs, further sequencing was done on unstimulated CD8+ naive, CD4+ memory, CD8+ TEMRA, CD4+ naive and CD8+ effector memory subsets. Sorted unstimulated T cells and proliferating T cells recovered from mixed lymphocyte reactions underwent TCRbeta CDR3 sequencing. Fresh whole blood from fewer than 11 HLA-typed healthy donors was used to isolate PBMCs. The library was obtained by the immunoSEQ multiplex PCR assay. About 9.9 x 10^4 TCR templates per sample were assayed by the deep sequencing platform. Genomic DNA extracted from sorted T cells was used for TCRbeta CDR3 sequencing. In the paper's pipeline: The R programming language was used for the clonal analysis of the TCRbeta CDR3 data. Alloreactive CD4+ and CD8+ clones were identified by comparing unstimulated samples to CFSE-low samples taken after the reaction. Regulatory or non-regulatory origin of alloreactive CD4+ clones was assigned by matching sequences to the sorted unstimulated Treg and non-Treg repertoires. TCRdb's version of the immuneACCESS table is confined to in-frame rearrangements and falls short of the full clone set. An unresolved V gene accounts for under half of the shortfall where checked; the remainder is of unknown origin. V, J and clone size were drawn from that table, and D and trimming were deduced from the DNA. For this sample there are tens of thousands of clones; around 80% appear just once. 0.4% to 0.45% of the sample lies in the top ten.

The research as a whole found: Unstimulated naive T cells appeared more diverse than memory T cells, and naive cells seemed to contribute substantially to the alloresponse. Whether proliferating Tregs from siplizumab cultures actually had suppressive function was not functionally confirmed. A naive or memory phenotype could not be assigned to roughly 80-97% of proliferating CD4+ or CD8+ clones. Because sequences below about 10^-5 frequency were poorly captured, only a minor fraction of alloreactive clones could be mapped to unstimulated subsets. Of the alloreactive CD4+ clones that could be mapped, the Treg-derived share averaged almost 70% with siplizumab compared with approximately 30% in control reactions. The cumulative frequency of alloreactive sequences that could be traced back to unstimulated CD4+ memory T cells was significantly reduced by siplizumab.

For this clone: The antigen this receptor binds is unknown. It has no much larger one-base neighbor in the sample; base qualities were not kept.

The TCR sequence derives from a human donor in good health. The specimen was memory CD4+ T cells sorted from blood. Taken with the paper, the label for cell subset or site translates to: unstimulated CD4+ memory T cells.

The CDR3 corresponds to CASSLSPLNSPLHF. DNA sequence: TGTGCCAGCAGCTTATCCCCCCTTAATTCACCCCTCCACTTT. This chain is built from TRBV11-2 and TRBJ1-6; the D gene identity is not certain. A distance of 8 bases separates the germline ends of V and J, which lose 2 bases and 6 bases respectively. Based on the germline V gene, the CDR1 and CDR2 sequences are SGHAT and FQNNGV. From the cysteine through the phenylalanine, the CDR3 covers 14 amino acids. The sequence is cut down to CDR3 DNA, 42 bases in frame from base 1.